This TCR beta chain was recovered during a study of T cells in Graves' hyperthyroidism and ophthalmopathy. The CDR3 is 11 residues long. CDR1 and CDR2 from the germline V gene are SEHNR and FQNEAQ (reference sequence). There were TCR beta CDR3 regions amplified from RNA transcripts. TCR CDR3 regions were first amplified by RT-PCR with HTBI primers. TCRdb itself ran the multiplex PCR reads through MiXCR, one entry per CDR3 protein. The sample contains fewer than 700,000 distinct CDR3 sequences, about a sixth of which appear only once. Points from the study as a whole: Blood also held most thyroid clonotypes expanded beyond 0.001.

On this clonotype: What it binds is unknown. The junction departs from the called germline gene at one end, perhaps through a read error.

The sample consisted of blood. The chain carries TRBV7-9 and TRBJ2-5, with D unclear. The source is a woman in her late teens or twenties with Graves' ophthalmopathy. The CDR3 DNA is TGTGCCAACAGCTTCAAGGAGACCCAGTACTTC. The encoded protein is CANSFKETQYF.